This T cell receptor (beta chain) was sequenced for a study of blood T cells in healthy people across ages. Study-level findings and limits: The recorded TCR beta diversity per million T cells decreased in a roughly linear manner with age.

The germline V and J ends were trimmed by 6 bases and 0 bases, with 11 bases remaining between them. This CDR3 contains 14 residues. Looked up from germline, CDR1 is SGHAT and CDR2 is FQNNGV. With regard to this clonotype: Its target is unknown.

Then a second PCR, running about 6 to 12 cycles, was carried out with a sample-barcoded 5' primer and a J-beta primer mix. Through a template-switch adaptor with 12 random nucleotides, each cDNA molecule received a tag. TCRdb re-called the 5' RACE reads through MiXCR, storing one row per CDR3 protein. The table records about 510,000 distinct CDR3 sequences, roughly a quarter of them present only once. The same specimen was also included in a second study, on T cells of mothers and their children.

The sequencing sample was made of blood. The origin of this receptor is a boy aged 2-15 years in good health. This chain uses TRBV11-2 with TRBJ1-2; D unclear. The CDR3 DNA sequence: TGTGCCAGCAGACCTCTATGGTCTAACTATGGCTACACCTTC. It specifies CASRPLWSNYGYTF.